This T cell receptor (beta chain) was identified in a study of blood T cell repertoires in COVID-19. As for the study in general: Material from acute and convalescent COVID-19 was sourced from the United States, Italy and Spain. The cDNA or gDNA used as material had been derived from T cells, B-cell-depleted T cells, or PBMCs.

In the original processing: By means of reference gene primer amplification, nucleated cell counts were estimated. Measured with immunoSEQ multiplex PCR; TCRdb has only the in-frame clones, and not every one. D and trimming were read from the DNA, whereas the V and J calls and clone size are those reported in that table. The table includes roughly 100,000 clones, about three quarters detected once. Germline V CDR1 and CDR2: SGHTA, FQGNSA. Trimming took off 0 bases at V and 0 bases at J, with 18 bases between the two ends. The CDR3 has 18 residues. This clonotype originated in a woman aged 70-85 years with acute or convalescent COVID-19. Specimen: peripheral blood. The gene calls are TRBV7-2 and TRBJ2-7; a weak D match, TRBD1 (5 bases). DNA for the CDR3: TGTGCCAGCAGCTTAGCAGTTCAGGGCCCCCCAAGCTCCTACGAGCAGTACTTC. It translates to CASSLAVQGPPSSYEQYF.